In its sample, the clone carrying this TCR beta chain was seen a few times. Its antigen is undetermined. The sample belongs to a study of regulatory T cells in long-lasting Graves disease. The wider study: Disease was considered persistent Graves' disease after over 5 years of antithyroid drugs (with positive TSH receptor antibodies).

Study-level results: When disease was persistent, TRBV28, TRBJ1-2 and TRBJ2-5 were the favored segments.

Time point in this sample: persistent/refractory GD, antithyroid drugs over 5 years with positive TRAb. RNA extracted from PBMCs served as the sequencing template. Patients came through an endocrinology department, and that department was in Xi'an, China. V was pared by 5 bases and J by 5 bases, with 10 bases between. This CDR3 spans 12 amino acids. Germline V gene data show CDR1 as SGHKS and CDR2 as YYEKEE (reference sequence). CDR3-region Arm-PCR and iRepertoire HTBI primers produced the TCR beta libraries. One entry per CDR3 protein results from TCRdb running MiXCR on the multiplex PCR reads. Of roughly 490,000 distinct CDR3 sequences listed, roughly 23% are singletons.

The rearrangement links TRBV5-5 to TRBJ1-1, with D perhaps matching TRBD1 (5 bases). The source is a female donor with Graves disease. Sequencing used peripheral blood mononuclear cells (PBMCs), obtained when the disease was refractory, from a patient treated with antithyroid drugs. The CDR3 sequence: CASRFEGTEAFF. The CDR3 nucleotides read TGTGCCAGCAGATTCGAGGGGACTGAAGCTTTCTTT. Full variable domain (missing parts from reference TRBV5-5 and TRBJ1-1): DAGVTQSPTHLIKTRGQQVTLRCSPISGHKSVSWYQQVLGQGPQFIFQYYEKEERGRGNFPDRFSARQFPNYSSELNVNALLLGDSALYLCASRFEGTEAFFGQGTRLTVV.